This TCR beta chain stems from a study of regulatory T cells in long-lasting Graves disease. From germline, CDR1 is DFQATT and CDR2 SNEGSKA (reference sequence). Trimming shortened V by 6 bases and J by 1 base, and 12 bases separated the two germline ends. The CDR3 sequence is 13 residues long. The time point was: newly diagnosed GD, antithyroid drugs for less than 3 months. PBMCs provided the RNA from which the TCR library was made. This clonotype has a count of ten or more. Arm-PCR with iRepertoire HTBI primers amplified the CDR3 regions for these TCR beta libraries. TCRdb re-called the multiplex PCR reads through MiXCR, storing one row per CDR3 protein. The sample has some 490,000 distinct CDR3 sequences; around 12% are singletons. These data also featured in a second study, about T cells in Graves' hyperthyroidism and ophthalmopathy. Per that study: A set of HTBI primers served as the primers for a first-round RT-PCR of the TCR CDR3.

The sequence derives from a woman aged 30 to 39 with Graves disease. This specimen consisted of peripheral blood mononuclear cells (PBMCs), obtained at new diagnosis, from a patient treated with antithyroid drugs. J is TRBJ1-1 and V is TRBV20-1, with a weak D call TRBD1 (5 bases). CDR3 DNA sequence: TGCAGTGCCAAGGGACGGACGAACACTGAAGCTTTCTTT. It encodes CSAKGRTNTEAFF.